This TCR beta chain was recovered during a study of identifying expanded T cells in peripheral blood. The assay was immunoSEQ multiplex PCR, and TCRdb's table has in-frame clones only and misses some. The data contain over 80,000 clones, 70% to 90% of them singletons. There are 15 residues in the CDR3. Germline V gives CDR1 SGHDT, CDR2 YYEEEE. Trimming took 3 bases from V and 1 from J, leaving 13 bases between them. Sequencing was carried out using blood. The sequence was obtained from a person aged 18-69 years in good health. V and J are TRBV5-6 and TRBJ1-1, with no clear D. The DNA of the CDR3 is TGTGCCAGCAGCTGGCCCTGGGAACGGAACACTGAAGCTTTCTTT. It yields the protein CASSWPWERNTEAFF.